These 3 T cell receptor beta chains came from one sample sequenced in a study of cytomegalovirus exposure and HLA in healthy donors. The PCR used 60 Vbeta and 13 Jbeta primers. Data came from immunoSEQ multiplex PCR; TCRdb stores just in-frame clones and leaves some out. Among around 250,000 clones listed, about 81% were seen once. The sample taken for sequencing was PBMCs. All receptors come from a woman aged 55-70 years in good health and CMV-seropositive.

The chain is built from TRBV5-4 and TRBJ2-1; D may be TRBD2 (6 bases). The V and J ends lost 3 bases and 1 base respectively, with 14 bases between them. Per germline, CDR1 SGHNT and CDR2 YYREEE (reference sequence). The CDR3 contains 16 residues. The CDR3 reads CASSSYLGLSYNEQFF. CDR3 coding DNA: TGTGCCAGCAGCTCCTACCTGGGACTTTCCTACAATGAGCAGTTCTTC.

The CDR3 sequence is CAIHGTGGHEQYF. In nucleotides, the CDR3 is TGTGCCATCCACGGGACAGGGGGCCACGAGCAGTACTTC. The genes are TRBV10-3 and TRBJ2-7; 12 bases fit TRBD1. The trim removed 8 bases at V and 5 bases at J, leaving 4 bases unmatched. This CDR3 region has 13 residues. Looked up from germline, CDR1 is ENHRY and CDR2 is SYGVKD.

CDR3 bases: TGCGCCAGCAGCCTAGCGGGTAGTTCCTACAATGAGCAGTTCTTC. Translating gives CASSLAGSSYNEQFF. V usage is TRBV4-1 and J usage is TRBJ2-1; 7 positions agree with TRBD2. Germline trimming cut 4 bases from V and 1 base from J; bases unmatched to any gene: 4. The CDR3 spans 15 residues. Germline V lookup: CDR1 MGHRA, CDR2 YSYEKL.